A selection of T cell receptor beta chains follows, all from one sample in a study of shared clonotypes between healthy human individuals. Assay used: immunoSEQ multiplex PCR; TCRdb lists only in-frame clones, some missing. Counted here are around 2,000,000 clones, just under 95% occurring once; the ten biggest clones make up 1% to 1.3%. The sequenced material came from naive CD8+ T cells sorted from blood. The receptor set was obtained from a man younger than 35 in good health. The CDR3 runs from the conserved cysteine through the conserved F or W. The D gene is left open where the match is weak. Clone size, where shown, is once, few, many, or a class for clones that have expanded.

size: NA; J: TRBJ2-7; D: TRBD1; V: TRBV19; CDR3: CATEDRASYEQYF; DNA: TGTGCCACCGAGGACAGGGCCTCCTACGAGCAGTACTTC
size: NA; J: TRBJ2-7; D: TRBD2; V: TRBV28; CDR3: CASSSPGLAGRTLGEQYF; DNA: TGTGCCAGCAGTTCTCCGGGACTAGCGGGAAGGACCCTGGGGGAGCAGTACTTC
size: NA; J: TRBJ2-7; D: TRBD1; V: TRBV7-9; CDR3: CASSKTGTGGLYEQYF; DNA: TGTGCCAGCAGCAAAACCGGGACAGGGGGCCTATACGAGCAGTACTTC
size: once; J: TRBJ1-2; D: NA; V: TRBV7-8; CDR3: CASSLRMGDQVQLTF; DNA: TGTGCCAGCAGCTTAAGAATGGGGGACCAGGTTCAATTGACCTTC
size: NA; J: TRBJ1-5; D: NA; V: TRBV5-5; CDR3: CASSLVGEQPQHF; DNA: TGTGCCAGCAGCTTGGTAGGGGAACAGCCCCAGCATTTT
size: NA; J: TRBJ1-3; D: NA; V: TRBV6-6; CDR3: CASSYSSGVSGNTIYF; DNA: TGTGCCAGCAGTTACTCTAGCGGGGTCTCTGGAAACACCATATATTTT
size: NA; J: TRBJ2-2; D: NA; V: TRBV27; CDR3: CASSPLQAGELFF; DNA: TGTGCCAGCAGTCCCTTACAAGCCGGGGAGCTGTTTTTT
size: NA; J: TRBJ2-7; D: TRBD2; V: TRBV27; CDR3: CASSPAGTSSYEQYF; DNA: TGTGCCAGCAGTCCGGCCGGGACTAGCAGCTACGAGCAGTACTTC
size: NA; J: TRBJ2-2; D: NA; V: TRBV5-1; CDR3: CASSPDGVATRTGELFF; DNA: TGCGCCAGCAGCCCGGACGGGGTCGCGACTCGGACCGGGGAGCTGTTTTTT
size: NA; J: TRBJ2-7; D: NA; V: TRBV29-1; CDR3: CSVATGEGYEQYF; DNA: TGCAGCGTTGCGACAGGGGAGGGCTACGAGCAGTACTTC
size: NA; J: TRBJ1-1; D: TRBD1; V: TRBV6-6; CDR3: CASSYRTGGPNTEAFF; DNA: TGTGCCAGCAGTTATCGGACAGGCGGGCCGAACACTGAAGCTTTCTTT
size: NA; J: TRBJ2-7; D: TRBD1; V: TRBV27; CDR3: CASSPSQGAQAYEQYF; DNA: TGTGCCAGCAGTCCAAGTCAGGGGGCGCAAGCCTACGAGCAGTACTTC
size: NA; J: TRBJ2-2; D: NA; V: TRBV7-2; CDR3: CASSYWAAGELFF; DNA: TGTGCCAGCAGCTATTGGGCTGCCGGGGAGCTGTTTTTT
size: NA; J: TRBJ2-7; D: NA; V: TRBV28; CDR3: CASSSATGNDEQYF; DNA: TGTGCCAGCAGTTCAGCAACAGGGAACGACGAGCAGTACTTC
size: NA; J: TRBJ2-3; D: NA; V: TRBV10-3; CDR3: CAIQYEALDTQYF; DNA: TGTGCCATCCAGTACGAAGCTCTAGATACGCAGTATTTT
size: NA; J: TRBJ1-2; D: TRBD1; V: TRBV18; CDR3: CASSPGTDYGYTF; DNA: TGTGCCAGCTCCCCCGGGACAGACTATGGCTACACCTTC
size: once; J: TRBJ2-7; D: TRBD1; V: TRBV10-1; CDR3: CASSEGDRAYF; DNA: TGCGCCAGCAGCGAAGGGGACAGGGCGTACTTC